The 12 T cell receptor beta chains below come from one sample, sequenced in a study of shared clonotypes between healthy human individuals (dated by TCRdb to the early 2020s). CD8 naive samples were obtained by positive selection for CCR7 among CD45RO-negative cells, yielding a CD45RA+CCR7+ population from which TemRA cells were excluded. The receptor library was made with the immunoSEQ multiplex PCR assay. The clones in this table, taken by TCRdb from immuneACCESS, are in-frame only. Not every clone is retained; where verified, under half of the shortfall comes from an unresolved V gene, and the cause of the rest is unknown. The sample table contains over 2 million clones; only one count was recorded for about 95% of them. The leading ten clones occupy roughly 1% of the sample. The sequencing input was naive CD8+ T cells sorted from blood. Per the publication, the cell subset or site label means: CD45RA+CCR7+. These receptors came from a man aged 18 to 30 in good health.

The chain is built from TRBV7-9 and TRBJ2-5; tentatively, D is TRBD1 (6 bases). Germline V gene lookup returns CDR1 SEHNR and CDR2 FQNEAQ (reference sequence). The CDR3 has 15 residues. Trimming cost V 1 base and J 5 bases, with 14 bases left between them. CDR3 nucleotides: TGTGCCAGCAGCTTAGGAGGGCAGGGGTACGAGACCCAGTACTTC. Translated: CASSLGGQGYETQYF.

The chain couples TRBV6-6 to TRBJ2-3; no definite D call. Looked up from germline, CDR1 is MNHNY and CDR2 is SVGAGI (reference sequence). CDR3 size: 10 residues. Trimming removed 7 bases from V and 7 bases from J, with 6 bases in between. CDR3 region: CASKANTQYF. Written as DNA, the CDR3 is TGTGCCAGCAAGGCCAATACGCAGTATTTT.

The rearrangement links TRBV4-1 to TRBJ1-1, with D uncertain. The V gene's germline CDR1 is MGHRA and CDR2 YSYEKL. CDR3 length: 15 amino acids. V was clipped by 1 base and J by 0 bases, with 9 bases between them. CDR3 protein: CASSQAGLLNTEAFF. The CDR3 bases are TGCGCCAGCAGCCAAGCGGGCCTATTGAACACTGAAGCTTTCTTT.

The rearrangement joins TRBV13 to TRBJ1-1, with 7 bases fitting TRBD1. This CDR3 contains 15 residues. The trim removed 4 bases at V and 2 bases at J, leaving 7 bases unmatched. Germline CDR1 and CDR2: PRHDT and FYEKMQ (reference sequence). The CDR3 loop reads CASSSPTGINTEAFF. In nucleotides, the CDR3 is TGTGCCAGCAGCTCGCCGACAGGGATAAACACTGAAGCTTTCTTT.

As for this clone: A junction end diverges from the germline sequence, so it may reflect a read error. The rearrangement joins TRBV5-4 to TRBJ2-7; 8 bases line up with TRBD2. The CDR3 has 17 amino acids. From germline, CDR1 is SGHNT and CDR2 YYREEE (reference sequence). As DNA, the CDR3 is TGTGCCAGCAGCCCCATTTCGGGCGGGAGGAACTCCTACGGGCAGTACTTC. Protein sequence: CASSPISGGRNSYGQYF.

The gene calls are TRBV5-6 and TRBJ2-7; TRBD1 matches at 10 bases. The length of the CDR3 is 14 residues. Trimming at V came to 4 bases and at J to 3 bases, leaving 4 bases not matched to a gene. CDR1 and CDR2 from the germline V gene are SGHDT and YYEEEE. The CDR3 loop reads CASSAGTGDYEQYF. The DNA for the CDR3 is TGTGCCAGCAGCGCCGGGACAGGGGACTACGAGCAGTACTTC.

The chain combines TRBV7-8 with TRBJ2-1; TRBD1 agrees at 12 bases. The CDR3 is 16 residues long. V was clipped by 7 bases and J by 9 bases; unmatched bases: 13. Germline assignment: CDR1 SGHVS and CDR2 FQNEAQ. The CDR3 loop reads CASTWSGTGGQTEQFF. The CDR3 DNA reads TGTGCCAGCACATGGTCCGGGACAGGGGGCCAGACTGAGCAGTTCTTC.

The V gene is TRBV7-9, the J gene TRBJ1-2, with 7 bases that match TRBD1. CDR3 size: 15 residues. Germline V gives CDR1 SEHNR, CDR2 FQNEAQ (reference sequence). V trimming: 3 bases; J trimming: 4 bases; junction bases outside the gene matches: 8. This chain's CDR3 is CASSFGPGQVYGYTF. CDR3 DNA sequence: TGTGCCAGCAGCTTTGGACCCGGACAGGTCTATGGCTACACCTTC.

V usage is TRBV6-5 and J usage is TRBJ2-7, with D possibly TRBD1 on 5 matching bases. Germline values: CDR1 MNHEY, CDR2 SVGAGI. CDR3 length: 15 amino acids. V was pared by 2 bases and J by 2 bases, with 13 bases between. CDR3 in amino acids: CASSYVQGVPYEQYF. CDR3 bases: TGTGCCAGCAGTTACGTGCAGGGTGTACCCTACGAGCAGTACTTC.

The rearrangement links TRBV5-6 to TRBJ1-4; no definite D call. This CDR3 comprises 13 residues. From germline, CDR1 is SGHDT and CDR2 YYEEEE. V lost 0 bases and J lost 7, with 7 bases in between. The CDR3 here is CASSLVVGEKLFF. DNA of the CDR3: TGTGCCAGCAGCTTGGTGGTGGGTGAAAAACTGTTTTTT.

The rearrangement joins TRBV5-4 to TRBJ2-2, with TRBD2 matching 10 bases. This CDR3 is 20 amino acids long. V lost 2 bases to trimming and J lost 6 bases; unmatched junction nucleotides: 19. Germline V gene lookup returns CDR1 SGHNT and CDR2 YYREEE (reference sequence). The CDR3 reads CASSLALAGSLTTKAGELFF. The CDR3, as DNA: TGTGCCAGCAGCTTAGCACTAGCGGGGTCCCTCACCACGAAAGCCGGGGAGCTGTTTTTT.

The chain employs TRBV6-1 and TRBJ1-1, with D perhaps matching TRBD1 (5 bases). Germline CDR1 MNHNS, CDR2 SASEGT. Trimming pared 6 bases from V and 7 bases from J, leaving 18 bases between. The CDR3 runs 14 residues. The CDR3 here is CASSDMTGRNEAFF. The CDR3 DNA is TGTGCCAGCAGCGATATGACGGGGCGAAATGAAGCTTTCTTT.